This entry is about one TCR beta chain. The data belong to a study of blood T cell repertoires in COVID-19. Study context: Samples taken during acute and convalescent COVID-19 were collected in the United States, Italy and Spain. PBMCs, B-cell-depleted T cells, or T cells provided the cDNA or gDNA that made up the material.

In the study's own analysis: Nucleated cell number was recorded as an estimate derived from reference gene primer amplification. Sequencing was performed with immunoSEQ multiplex PCR; in TCRdb, only in-frame clones are kept and a portion is missing. The D gene and trimming were derived from the DNA, and the V and J assignments and clone size from that table. In the table there are roughly 240,000 clones, more than 85% of which are singletons. Sequenced: peripheral blood. This clonotype was obtained from a man aged 18-30 years with active or convalescent COVID-19.

This chain's CDR3 is CASSLEDRVNTEAFF. CDR3 in DNA: TGTGCCAGCAGCTTAGAGGACAGGGTGAACACTGAAGCTTTCTTT. The rearrangement joins TRBV11-2 to TRBJ1-1; the match to TRBD1 covers 8 bases. The CDR3 runs to 15 residues. The V gene's germline CDR1 is SGHAT and CDR2 FQNNGV. Losses at the gene ends were 0 bases for V and 0 bases for J; bases not matched to a gene: 0.